This TCR beta chain was profiled in a study of T-cell reconstitution after alpha-beta-depleted transplantation in children. TCRbeta library construction was performed incorporating unique molecular identifiers. TCRdb analysed the PCR reads with MiXCR anew, one entry per CDR3 protein. The top ten clones hold over 5% of a sample with 200,000 to 250,000 distinct CDR3 sequences, around 10% of them seen once. V lost 5 bases, J lost 4 bases, and 17 bases lay in between. In germline, CDR1 is SGHDT, CDR2 YYEEEE. The CDR3 is 15 residues long. The chain links TRBV5-6 to TRBJ2-3; a possible D gene is TRBD2 (5 bases). The TCR originated in a human donor who donated a stem cell graft to a child with acute lymphoblastic leukemia. Sequencing used PBMCs from the stem cell graft donor, obtained from the stem cell graft. The CDR3 sequence is CASREVGGRADTQYF. CDR3 DNA sequence: TGTGCCAGCAGAGAAGTAGGAGGCCGCGCAGATACGCAGTATTTT.